What follows describes a single T cell receptor (beta chain). Its antigen is not identified. A quantitative 5'-RACE method, one with molecular barcodes, was used to make TCR beta libraries. TCRdb used MiXCR to reprocess the 5' RACE reads, holding one entry per CDR3 protein. The sample consists of some 400,000 distinct CDR3 sequences, more than 20% of them appearing once. These data are taken from a study of CD8 T cells in ankylosing spondylitis. Findings and caveats of the study: CD8+ by phenotype, disease-linked clones were relatively rare in peripheral blood. A motif in TCR beta, a set of eight highly homologous variants, appeared characteristic of ankylosing spondylitis blood.

Germline V lookup: CDR1 MDHEN, CDR2 SYDVKM. This CDR3 is built from 15 residues. V gave up 7 bases and J gave up 4 bases, with 19 bases separating them. The chain combines TRBV28 with TRBJ1-1; no clear D. Specimen: blood, either unsorted or a sorted T cell fraction (not recorded which). The TCR was taken from a male donor with ankylosing spondylitis. Here the CDR3 reads CASIEGGSLVTEAFF. The DNA for the CDR3 is TGTGCCAGCATCGAGGGAGGGAGTTTAGTCACTGAAGCTTTCTTT. The variable domain in full, with the rest retrieved from reference TRBV28 and TRBJ1-1, is DVKVTQSSRYLVKRTGEKVFLECVQDMDHENMFWYRQDPGLGLRLIYFSYDVKMKEKGDIPEGYSVSREKKERFSLILESASTNQTSMYLCASIEGGSLVTEAFFGQGTRLTVV.